This T cell receptor (beta chain) was sequenced in a study of blood T cell repertoires in COVID-19. At the level of the study: Sites in the United States, Italy and Spain provided acute and convalescent COVID-19 samples. Nucleic acid was either cDNA or gDNA, and it came from T cells, B-cell-depleted T cells, or PBMCs.

The CDR3 is made up of 19 amino acids. The V end was cut by 1 base, the J end by 0 bases, with 20 bases between. The V gene's germline CDR1 is SGHVS and CDR2 FNYEAQ. Sequencing used immunoSEQ multiplex PCR; TCRdb keeps in-frame clones, though not all of them. Of some 70,000 clones in the sample, approximately 79% were seen once. The TCR originated in a woman aged 50 to 60 with acute or convalescent COVID-19. The sample consisted of peripheral blood. The rearrangement links TRBV7-6 to TRBJ2-3; D perhaps matches TRBD2 (6 bases). The CDR3 coding sequence is TGTGCCAGCAGCTTAGAACTGCCGGCGGGGCGAGTGAGCACAGATACGCAGTATTTT. It translates to CASSLELPAGRVSTDTQYF.